A selection of T cell receptor beta chains follows, all from one sample in a study of OX40 agonist ivuxolimab in advanced cancers. Profiling relied on immunoSEQ multiplex PCR, and the TCRdb table lists in-frame clones only, not all of them. The sample consists of some 74,000 clones, roughly nine tenths of them appearing once. Sequencing used CD4+ or CD8+ T cells sorted from blood, obtained in a trial of the OX40 agonist ivuxolimab. The receptors shown here come from an adult with an advanced solid tumor such as melanoma, head and neck, liver or kidney cancer. CDR3s include the opening cysteine and the closing phenylalanine or tryptophan. D genes are given only for firm matches. Clone size is shown for a subset of rows, as once, few, many or a class of expanded clone.

V,D,size,J,DNA,CDR3
TRBV27,NA,NA,TRBJ2-6,TGTGCCACCACGAGCTCTGGGGCCAACGTCCTGACTTTC,CATTSSGANVLTF
TRBV6-1,NA,NA,TRBJ2-7,TGTGCCAGCAGTTACCCTCGGGAGCAGTACTTC,CASSYPREQYF
TRBV4-3,TRBD2,NA,TRBJ2-2,TGCGCCAGCAGCCAAGATAGCCGCAGCGGGGGGGCCAAATCCGTTGGCACCGGGGAGCTGTTTTTT,CASSQDSRSGGAKSVGTGELFF
TRBV2,TRBD1,NA,TRBJ2-7,TGTGCCAGCAGGGCTACCCGACAGGGGTACGAGCAGTACTTC,CASRATRQGYEQYF
TRBV28,NA,NA,TRBJ1-3,TGTGCCAGCAGTTTACCCCACGGGGCTGGATCTGGAAACACCATATATTTT,CASSLPHGAGSGNTIYF
TRBV9,NA,NA,TRBJ2-1,TGTGCCAGCACCGGGGGGCCCGGGCTCGAGTATGAGCAGTTCTTC,CASTGGPGLEYEQFF
TRBV7-9,NA,NA,TRBJ1-2,TGTGCCAGCAGCCCAGATTCCTATGGCTACACCTTC,CASSPDSYGYTF
TRBV19,NA,NA,TRBJ2-2,TGTGCCAGTAGATCTCCAGGGAACACCGGGGAGCTGTTTTTT,CASRSPGNTGELFF
TRBV28,NA,medium-sized,TRBJ1-5,TGTGCCAGCAGAATTTCCAATCAGCCCCAGCATTTT,CASRISNQPQHF
TRBV29-1,NA,few,TRBJ1-1,TGCAGCGCCTCTTTGCGGGAAAGAGCTTTCTTT,CSASLRERAFF
TRBV4-1,NA,few,TRBJ1-1,TGCGCCAGCAGCCAAGTGCCGAACACTGAAGCTTTCTTT,CASSQVPNTEAFF
TRBV6-1,NA,once,TRBJ1-2,TGTGCCAGCAGTGAAGGCCGAGGGAGGGGCTATGGCTACACCTTC,CASSEGRGRGYGYTF
TRBV7-2,NA,NA,TRBJ2-1,TGTGCCAGCAGCTTTACTAGTATCGGTGAGCAGTTCTTC,CASSFTSIGEQFF
TRBV6-6,NA,NA,TRBJ2-1,TGTGCCAGCAGTTACGGGCAGGAGCAGTTCTTC,CASSYGQEQFF
TRBV2,NA,NA,TRBJ2-7,TGTGCCAGCAGTGCCTACTACGAGCAGTACTTC,CASSAYYEQYF
TRBV27,NA,NA,TRBJ2-7,TGTGCCAGCGTTGGGCGGGGAAATCGAAACTACGAGCAGTACTTC,CASVGRGNRNYEQYF
TRBV27,NA,NA,TRBJ1-5,TGTGCCAGCAGTTTTGTTGACCAGCCCCAGCATTTT,CASSFVDQPQHF
TRBV19,NA,NA,TRBJ2-4,TGTGCCAGTAGTGGAACAGTGAAAAGCATTCAGTACTTC,CASSGTVKSIQYF
TRBV5-4,TRBD2,NA,TRBJ2-7,TGTGCCAGCAGCTCCGGGACTAGCGGATACGAGCAGTACTTC,CASSSGTSGYEQYF
TRBV4-2,NA,NA,TRBJ2-7,TGTGCCAGCAGCCTCCAGACAGGCAACTCCTACGAGCAGTACTTC,CASSLQTGNSYEQYF
TRBV7-9,NA,once,TRBJ2-1,TGTGCCAGCAGCTTGAGCCGGACAGACAATGAGCAGTTCTTC,CASSLSRTDNEQFF
TRBV19,NA,NA,TRBJ2-6,TGTGCCAGCAGTGACAGGATGATCTCTGGGGCCAACGTCCTGACTTTC,CASSDRMISGANVLTF
TRBV12-5,NA,NA,TRBJ2-2,TGTGCTAGTGGTTTGGTAAGGAGCGGCACGAACACCGGGGAGCTGTTTTTT,CASGLVRSGTNTGELFF
TRBV23-1,TRBD1,NA,TRBJ2-5,TGCGCCAGCAGTCAATCGGGACAGATACAAGAGACCCAGTACTTC,CASSQSGQIQETQYF
TRBV29-1,TRBD2,NA,TRBJ2-3,TGCAGCGTAGCCGGGGGGACTAGCGGGAGAGCAGATACGCAGTATTTT,CSVAGGTSGRADTQYF
TRBV7-9,NA,NA,TRBJ2-2,TGTGCCAGCAGCTTACAAGAGATAGACATCCGGAACACCGGGGAGCTGTTTTTT,CASSLQEIDIRNTGELFF
TRBV11-3,NA,NA,TRBJ2-5,TGTGCCAGCAGCTTAGATGCGGGCCCGACGGTGTACTTC,CASSLDAGPTVYF
TRBV11-2,TRBD1,NA,TRBJ1-1,TGTGCCAGCAGCCTCCCGGGACAGGTGAACACTGAAGCTTTCTTT,CASSLPGQVNTEAFF
TRBV19,NA,NA,TRBJ2-2,TGTGCCAGTAGTATTCCAGGGGCGACCGGGGAGCTGTTTTTT,CASSIPGATGELFF
TRBV14,NA,NA,TRBJ1-3,TGTGCCAGCAGCCAAGATTATGGGGGCAAAGGAAACACCATATATTTT,CASSQDYGGKGNTIYF
TRBV6-6,NA,NA,TRBJ1-5,TGTGCCAGCAGTTACTCGCGTGGAAGAAACAATCAGCCCCAGCATTTT,CASSYSRGRNNQPQHF
TRBV6-6,NA,NA,TRBJ1-2,TGTGCCAGCACCTCCCCCCCGGGTCCTGGCTACACCTTC,CASTSPPGPGYTF
TRBV6-1,NA,NA,TRBJ2-3,TGTGCCAGCAGTGAATTTGAGCGGATCCCCACAGATACGCAGTATTTT,CASSEFERIPTDTQYF
TRBV11-1,NA,NA,TRBJ2-7,TGTGCCAGCAGCTTTATTGGACCCTTACTCTACGAGCAGTACTTC,CASSFIGPLLYEQYF
TRBV10-2,TRBD2,NA,TRBJ2-5,TGCGCCAGCAGTGAGTCGGCGGGAGCGGCGAGGGAGACCCAGTACTTC,CASSESAGAARETQYF
TRBV10-3,NA,few,TRBJ1-1,TGTGCCATCAGTGGGTCGGTACGTCGGACGGCAACTTTCTTT,CAISGSVRRTATFF
TRBV11-2,NA,NA,TRBJ1-1,TGTGCCAGCAGCTCCGTGACGGGTCGAGGGACTGAAGCTTTCTTT,CASSSVTGRGTEAFF
TRBV19,NA,NA,TRBJ2-7,TGTGCCAGTAGTATAGACCAACGGGCGGGGTCCTACGAGCAGTACTTC,CASSIDQRAGSYEQYF
TRBV6-5,NA,NA,TRBJ2-3,TGTGCCAGCATTGGGTCTCTCGCAGATACGCAGTATTTT,CASIGSLADTQYF
TRBV28,NA,few,TRBJ1-2,TGTGCCAGCACCCCCCGTTGGGGTGGCTACACCTTC,CASTPRWGGYTF
TRBV11-3,NA,NA,TRBJ2-7,TGTGCCAGCAGCTTAGTGGCCTCAATCTCCTACGAGCAGTACTTC,CASSLVASISYEQYF
TRBV11-3,TRBD1,NA,TRBJ1-2,TGTGCCAGCAGCTTCCGACAGGGGCCCACCCCCTATGGCTACACCTTC,CASSFRQGPTPYGYTF
TRBV19,TRBD1,once,TRBJ2-2,TGTGCCAGTAGTCGGACAGGGGGCGCGGGCACCGGGGAGCTGTTTTTT,CASSRTGGAGTGELFF
TRBV5-5,NA,NA,TRBJ1-5,TGTGCCAGCAGCATCTCCCCGGGCCGGAATCAGCCCCAGCATTTT,CASSISPGRNQPQHF
TRBV29-1,NA,NA,TRBJ1-2,TGCAGCACGGGTGACGGATCCTATGGCTACACCTTC,CSTGDGSYGYTF
TRBV14,TRBD1,NA,TRBJ1-2,TGTGCCAGCAGCCAGGGGACAGACTATGGCTACACCTTC,CASSQGTDYGYTF
TRBV2,TRBD1,NA,TRBJ1-1,TGTGCCAGGAAAGAAACAGGGGCAGGCACTGAAGCTTTCTTT,CARKETGAGTEAFF